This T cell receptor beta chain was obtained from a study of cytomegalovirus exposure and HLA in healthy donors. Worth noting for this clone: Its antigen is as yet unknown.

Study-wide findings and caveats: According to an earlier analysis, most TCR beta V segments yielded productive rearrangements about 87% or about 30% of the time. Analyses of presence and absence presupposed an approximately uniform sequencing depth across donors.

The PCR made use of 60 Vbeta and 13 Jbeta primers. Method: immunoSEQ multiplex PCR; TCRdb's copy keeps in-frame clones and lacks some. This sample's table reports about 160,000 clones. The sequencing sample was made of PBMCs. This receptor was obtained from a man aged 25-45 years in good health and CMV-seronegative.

The CDR3 nucleotides read TGTGCCAGCAAGCCGGGACAGGCTCTTCGCGAGCAGTACTTC. Amino acids: CASKPGQALREQYF. V gene TRBV6-5 combines with J gene TRBJ2-7; 8 bases match TRBD1. This CDR3 contains 14 residues. CDR1 is MNHEY, CDR2 SVGAGI, per germline. The J segment lost 6 bases and the V segment lost 7 bases, leaving 11 bases of the junction unmatched.